The entry below describes one T cell receptor (beta chain). This table comes from immunoSEQ multiplex PCR, and its TCRdb copy is limited to in-frame clones, with some not included. Seen here are some 110,000 clones, about 80% observed once, and the top ten hold 16%. The sample comes from a study of blood T cell repertoires in COVID-19. This CDR3 is built from 16 residues. Germline V gene lookup returns CDR1 SGHDT and CDR2 YYEEEE. V lost 4 bases, J lost 8 bases, and 12 bases stayed unmatched. The sample was peripheral blood. This TCR derives from a man aged 55 to 70 with active or convalescent COVID-19. This chain uses TRBV5-6 with TRBJ2-2, with 9 bases identical to TRBD1. DNA for the CDR3: TGTGCCAGCAGCGGACCGGGACAGGGTCGTTTTGGGGAGCTGTTTTTT. Encoded protein: CASSGPGQGRFGELFF. Together with reference TRBV5-6 and TRBJ2-2, the CDR3 gives the full variable domain: DAGVTQSPTHLIKTRGQQVTLRCSPKSGHDTVSWYQQALGQGPQFIFQYYEEEERQRGNFPDRFSGHQFPNYSSELNVNALLLGDSALYLCASSGPGQGRFGELFFGEGSRLTVL.